This T cell receptor (beta chain) was documented in a study of beta chain features in type 1 diabetes. Study-wide findings and caveats: Relative to healthy donors, patients appeared to have naive, central memory and Treg TCRB repertoires that were more similar. Diminished insertions and augmented deletions at VDJ junctions characterized type 1 diabetes patients.

Of the isolated RNA, all was reverse transcribed, and so the sequenced material was expressed TCRB transcripts. Profiling relied on immunoSEQ multiplex PCR, and the TCRdb table lists in-frame clones only, not all of them. The sample shows some 200,000 clones, 11% of them seen only once. This clone was detected only a few times. Its specificity is not known. Each of the sorted populations had a purity greater than 95%. This TCR came from a man aged 18 to 35 in good health. The sample taken for sequencing was central memory CD4+ T cells from blood.

CDR3 in amino acids: CASSSPKETQYF. CDR3 nucleotide sequence: TGTGCCAGCAGCTCCCCGAAAGAGACCCAGTACTTC. The chain combines TRBV7-9 with TRBJ2-5, with D unclear. Deletions cut 4 bases from V and 3 bases from J, with 6 bases between. CDR1 is SEHNR, CDR2 FQNEAQ, per germline (reference sequence). This CDR3 comprises 12 residues. Full variable domain (missing parts from reference TRBV7-9 and TRBJ2-5): DTGVSQNPRHKITKRGQNVTFRCDPISEHNRLYWYRQTLGQGPEFLTYFQNEAQLEKSRLLSDRFSAERPKGSFSTLEIQRTEQGDSAMYLCASSSPKETQYFGPGTRLLVL.